The 6 T cell receptor beta chains presented below share a single source sample, sequenced in a study of vaccination effects on CD4 cells after COVID-19. These receptors are not linked to any known antigen. Assay used: immunoSEQ multiplex PCR; TCRdb lists only in-frame clones, some missing. The repertoire holds 20,000 to 25,000 clones, with nearly 75% as singletons. On roughly day 10 of culture, CD4+ T cells were separated out. The starting material was CD4+ T cells from PBMCs cultured without peptide, obtained before COVID-19 vaccination. These receptor sequences come from a human donor who received a COVID-19 vaccine.

The chain couples TRBV4-3 to TRBJ2-5, with a tentative D call TRBD2 (5 bases). V lost 3 bases and J 7 bases, leaving 12 bases between the germline ends. CDR1 and CDR2 from the germline V gene are LGHNA and YSLEER. The CDR3 length is 13 residues. The CDR3 bases are TGCGCCAGCAGCCAGAGCGGTCTGGGGACCCAGTACTTC. It is translated as CASSQSGLGTQYF.

The J gene is TRBJ2-1, the V gene TRBV19, with D unresolved. CDR3 size: 11 residues. Trimming took off 8 bases at V and 4 bases at J, with 6 bases between the two ends. The germline gives CDR1 LNHDA, CDR2 SQIVND (reference sequence). DNA of the CDR3: TGTGCCAGTGGGATTTACAATGAGCAGTTCTTC. The encoded protein is CASGIYNEQFF. Variable domain in full (rest from reference TRBV19 and TRBJ2-1): DGGITQSPKYLFRKEGQNVTLSCEQNLNHDAMYWYRQDPGQGLRLIYYSQIVNDFQKGDIAEGYSVSREKKESFPLTVTSAQKNPTAFYLCASGIYNEQFFGPGTRLTVL.

The V call is TRBV14, the J call TRBJ2-3; 8 nucleotides line up with TRBD1. The germline gives CDR1 SGHDN, CDR2 FVKESK. J was trimmed by 4 bases and V by 4 bases; bases with no gene match: 4. CDR3 length: 14 residues. The CDR3 reads CASSLDRVPDTQYF. In DNA, the CDR3 is TGTGCCAGCAGCCTGGACAGGGTCCCAGATACGCAGTATTTT.

This clone was observed a few times. V is TRBV7-2 and J is TRBJ2-1; D is unresolved. CDR3 length: 13 residues. The V end lost 6 bases, the J end lost 5 bases, and 11 bases lay between the germline ends. Per the germline V gene, CDR1 is SGHTA and CDR2 is FQGNSA. Here the CDR3 DNA reads TGTGCCAGCAGTTCCGTACTGGACAATGAGCAGTTCTTC. Amino acid sequence: CASSSVLDNEQFF.

This rearrangement joins TRBV28 to TRBJ1-4; 7 bases align to TRBD1. The J segment lost 8 bases and the V segment lost 5 bases, leaving 8 bases of the junction unmatched. CDR3 length equals 14 residues. The V gene's germline CDR1 is MDHEN and CDR2 SYDVKM. This chain's CDR3 is CASSPLGQTEKLFF. The CDR3 DNA reads as TGTGCCAGCAGTCCTCTGGGACAGACCGAAAAACTGTTTTTT.

In its sample, this clone was seen a few times. CDR3 DNA: TGTGCCAGCAGCTTGGAGATACAGGAAAATGAGCAGTTCTTC. Translation: CASSLEIQENEQFF. The chain carries TRBV5-4 and TRBJ2-1; tentative D call: TRBD1 (5 bases). Deletions cut 0 bases from V and 7 bases from J, with 11 bases between. Looked up from germline, CDR1 is SGHNT and CDR2 is YYREEE (reference sequence). The CDR3 sequence is 14 residues long.